These 31 T cell receptor beta chains share one sample of origin, sequenced in a study of T cells in Graves' hyperthyroidism and ophthalmopathy (dated by TCRdb to the late 2010s). Receptors were amplified or captured by multiplex PCR. The listed sequencing device is Illumina HiSeq 2000. TCR beta CDR3 regions were amplified from RNA transcripts. A first-round RT-PCR of the TCR CDR3 used the HTBI primer set with the Qiagen OneStep RT-PCR kit. TCRdb took the public reads, trimmed them with fastp at Q25, ran MiXCR for clone calling and kept in-frame beta chains. Every CDR3 protein is listed once, alongside the most common genes and DNA of its rows. This sample is represented by 500,000 to 600,000 distinct CDR3 sequences; 40% to 55% of them were singletons. The ten largest account for 44% of the sample. Specimen: peripheral blood or thyroid tissue (not recorded which). The source of these receptors is an adult woman with Graves' disease, either hyperthyroidism or ophthalmopathy (not recorded which).

Points on this clonotype: The CDR3 does not close with the conserved phenylalanine or tryptophan, likely indicating a read error. DNA for the CDR3: TGCAGTGCTAGAGACCTATTACGGGGGGACAATCAGCCCCAGCATGGT. It encodes CSARDLLRGDNQPQHG. The rearrangement joins TRBV20-1 to TRBJ1-5, with TRBD1 as a possible D gene (5 bases). V shed 0 bases and J shed 3 bases, with 15 bases lying between them. CDR1 is DFQATT and CDR2 is SNEGSKA in the germline V gene (reference sequence). This CDR3 comprises 16 residues.

This clonotype was observed many times. V and J are TRBV19 and TRBJ2-7; the match to TRBD2 covers 7 bases. CDR1 and CDR2 from the germline V gene are LNHDA and SQIVND (reference sequence). The CDR3 runs 13 residues. J lost 2 bases, V lost 6 bases, and 4 bases had no gene match. The CDR3, as DNA: TGTGCCAGTAGATCTAGCGGACCCTACGAGCAGTACTTC. It specifies CASRSSGPYEQYF.

The CDR3: CASSLAVGGNYGYTF. CDR3 sequence (DNA): TGTGCCAGCAGCTTAGCGGTAGGGGGCAACTATGGCTACACCTTC. The chain links TRBV7-8 to TRBJ1-2, with 7 bases identical to TRBD1. Per the germline V gene, CDR1 is SGHVS and CDR2 is FQNEAQ. J was trimmed by 2 bases and V by 0 bases; bases with no gene match: 3. This CDR3 region has 15 residues.

The J gene is TRBJ1-4, the V gene TRBV7-9; no definite D call. The CDR3 extends over 14 amino acids. V gave up 4 bases and J gave up 8 bases, with 14 bases separating them. Looked up from germline, CDR1 is SEHNR and CDR2 is FQNEAQ (reference sequence). CDR3 protein: CASSSAGEREKLFF. The DNA for the CDR3 is TGTGCCAGCAGCTCCGCCGGGGAGCGAGAAAAACTGTTTTTT.

The rearrangement joins TRBV15 to TRBJ2-3; weak D call: TRBD1 (5 bases). V was trimmed by 3 bases and J by 9 bases, leaving 19 bases between them. Germline CDR1 is LNHNV and CDR2 is YYDKDF (reference sequence). The CDR3 contains 15 residues. For the CDR3, the DNA is TGTGCCACCAGCAGGCCGGACCGTTTGGGGCACACGCAGTATTTT. Residues: CATSRPDRLGHTQYF.

This sequence joins TRBV30 and TRBJ1-1; D is ambiguous. Trimming cost V 0 bases and J 3 bases, with 14 bases left between them. The CDR3 is made up of 15 amino acids. Germline V gives CDR1 GTSNPN, CDR2 SVGIG (reference sequence). This chain's CDR3 is CAWSVVNSPYTEAFF. DNA for the CDR3: TGTGCCTGGAGTGTCGTGAACAGCCCATACACTGAAGCTTTCTTT.

This clonotype showed up just a few times. The chain carries TRBV3-1 and TRBJ1-4; D is perhaps TRBD1 (5 bases). V lost 1 base, J lost 7 bases, and 10 bases lay in between. Germline V gives CDR1 LGHDT, CDR2 YNNKEL (reference sequence). The CDR3 consists of 14 residues. The CDR3 coding sequence is TGTGCCAGCAGCCAAGGCCAGGGATTTGAAAAACTGTTTTTT. Its translation: CASSQGQGFEKLFF.

This clonotype was detected a few times. The CDR3 sequence: CSVSIAGGPEETQYF. The CDR3 nucleotides read TGCAGCGTTTCTATAGCGGGAGGGCCCGAAGAGACCCAGTACTTC. The chain couples TRBV29-1 to TRBJ2-5, with 11 bases identical to TRBD2. CDR3 length equals 15 residues. CDR1 is SQVTM, CDR2 ANQGSEA, per germline. V shed 5 bases, J shed 3 bases, and the junction held 8 bases outside the gene matches. Full variable domain (outside the CDR3, taken from reference TRBV29-1 and TRBJ2-5): SAVISQKPSRDICQRGTSLTIQCQVDSQVTMMFWYRQQPGQSLTLIATANQGSEATYESGFVIDKFPISRPNLTFSTLTVSNMSPEDSSIYLCSVSIAGGPEETQYFGPGTRLLVL.

In its sample, this clonotype was seen once. The chain couples TRBV15 to TRBJ1-4; D might be TRBD1 (6 bases). The length of the CDR3 is 15 residues. Per germline, CDR1 LNHNV and CDR2 YYDKDF (reference sequence). The V gene lost 0 bases and the J gene lost 4 bases, with 9 bases spanning the gap. The CDR3 reads CATSRDRGGNEKLFF. The DNA for the CDR3 is TGTGCCACCAGCAGAGATAGGGGGGGTAATGAAAAACTGTTTTTT. The full variable domain, in which reference TRBV15 and TRBJ1-4 provide the parts outside the CDR3, is DAMVIQNPRYQVTQFGKPVTLSCSQTLNHNVMYWYQQKSSQAPKLLFHYYDKDFNNEADTPDNFQSRRPNTSFCFLDIRSPGLGDTAMYLCATSRDRGGNEKLFFGSGTQLSVL.

DNA of the CDR3: TGCAGTGCTAGAGGGACAGAGGTGGTTGAAAAACTGTTTTTT. It is translated as CSARGTEVVEKLFF. V is TRBV20-1 and J is TRBJ1-4; D might be TRBD1 (6 bases). V lost 1 base and J 7 bases, leaving 13 bases between the germline ends. Germline CDR1 reads DFQATT; CDR2 reads SNEGSKA (reference sequence). The CDR3 consists of 14 residues.

The V gene is TRBV2, the J gene TRBJ2-5; D gene uncertain. This CDR3 contains 10 residues. V gave up 7 bases and J gave up 3 bases, with 3 bases separating them. Germline values: CDR1 SNHLY, CDR2 FYNNEI. The CDR3 DNA is TGTGCCAGCACTAAAGAGACCCAGTACTTC. Translation: CASTKETQYF.

About this clonotype itself: A junction end diverges from the germline sequence, so it may reflect a read error. The V call is TRBV5-4, the J call TRBJ2-6; 7 positions match TRBD2. The CDR3 has 18 residues. CDR1 and CDR2 (germline): SGHNT, YYREEE (reference sequence). The CDR3 region is CASSLGVGDYSGANVLTF. As DNA, the CDR3 is TGCGCCAGCAGCTTGGGGGTTGGGGACTACTCTGGGGCCAACGTCCTGACTTTC.

This clonotype was detected ten times or more. J is TRBJ2-5 and V is TRBV29-1; 8 nucleotides agree with TRBD2. CDR3 length: 13 residues. Germline V gene sequence: CDR1 SQVTM, CDR2 ANQGSEA. J gave up 4 bases and V 7 bases, and 8 bases lay outside the gene matches. CDR3 sequence reads: CSAMSSGRETQYF. CDR3 in DNA: TGCAGCGCTATGTCGAGCGGGAGAGAGACCCAGTACTTC. Full variable domain (missing parts from reference TRBV29-1 and TRBJ2-5): SAVISQKPSRDICQRGTSLTIQCQVDSQVTMMFWYRQQPGQSLTLIATANQGSEATYESGFVIDKFPISRPNLTFSTLTVSNMSPEDSSIYLCSAMSSGRETQYFGPGTRLLVL.

This clonotype was found many times. Here the CDR3 reads CASSQTDRGTEAFF. CDR3 nucleotides: TGTGCCAGCAGCCAAACCGACAGGGGAACTGAAGCTTTCTTT. The V and J genes are TRBV3-1 and TRBJ1-1; 8 bases align to TRBD1. The CDR3 runs to 14 residues. The V segment lost 2 bases and the J segment 5 bases; nucleotides outside the gene matches: 4. Looked up from germline, CDR1 is LGHDT and CDR2 is YNNKEL (reference sequence).

The chain joins TRBV6-2 or TRBV6-3 to TRBJ2-5, with TRBD2 identical over 10 bases. This CDR3 comprises 16 residues. V lost 5 bases, J lost 2 bases, and 8 bases stayed unmatched. CDR1 is MNHEY, CDR2 SVGEGT, per germline. The CDR3 DNA reads TGTGCCAGCAGTCTGACTAGCGGGTCGGGACAAGAGACCCAGTACTTC. Residues: CASSLTSGSGQETQYF.

This clonotype came up a few times. This chain uses TRBV24-1 with TRBJ2-2, with D possibly TRBD2 on 6 matching bases. Germline-derived CDR1 and CDR2 are KGHDR and SFDVKD. Trimming took 3 bases from V and 0 from J, leaving 10 bases between them. The CDR3 runs to 16 residues. This chain's CDR3 is CATSDPGGTNTGELFF. The CDR3 nucleotides are TGTGCCACCAGTGATCCCGGGGGTACGAACACCGGGGAGCTGTTTTTT.

The gene calls are TRBV10-1 and TRBJ2-7, with D maybe TRBD2 (7 bases). This CDR3 has 14 amino acids. Per the germline V gene, CDR1 is WNHNN and CDR2 is SYGVQD (reference sequence). With 3 bases removed from V and 7 bases from J, the gap between germline ends came to 16 bases. The CDR3 sequence is CASSDGGAVGEQYF. Here the CDR3 DNA reads TGCGCCAGCAGTGATGGGGGGGCAGTTGGGGAGCAGTACTTC.

This clonotype was recorded many times. The V gene is TRBV29-1, the J gene TRBJ1-1; the D is unclear. This CDR3 spans 11 amino acids. Trimming took off 5 bases at V and 1 base at J, with 5 bases between the two ends. Germline V gene lookup returns CDR1 SQVTM and CDR2 ANQGSEA. CDR3 loop: CSVPENTEAFF. CDR3 DNA: TGCAGCGTTCCAGAGAACACTGAAGCTTTCTTT.

J is TRBJ1-2 and V is TRBV2, with D perhaps matching TRBD1 (5 bases). Germline loops: CDR1 SNHLY, CDR2 FYNNEI. The CDR3 runs 13 residues. V shed 5 bases and J shed 4 bases, with 11 bases lying between them. In nucleotides, the CDR3 is TGTGCCAGCAGTCGGGGACCCCGCTATGGCTACACCTTC. It translates to CASSRGPRYGYTF.

The chain employs TRBV6-5 and TRBJ2-7; 8 bases agree with TRBD2. J was trimmed by 7 bases and V by 0 bases; bases with no gene match: 14. Germline CDR1 reads MNHEY; CDR2 reads SVGAGI. This CDR3 has 17 residues. The CDR3 DNA sequence: TGTGCCAGCAGTTACTCGGGGGTAGCGGGATCACCGGAAGAGCAGTACTTC. Translated, it gives CASSYSGVAGSPEEQYF.

The rearrangement joins TRBV7-9 to TRBJ2-7; D possibly corresponds to TRBD1 (5 bases). The germline CDR1 and CDR2 sequences are SEHNR and FQNEAQ (reference sequence). V was cut by 7 bases and J by 0 bases, with 13 bases left in between. The CDR3 is made up of 14 amino acids. The CDR3 region has the DNA TGTGCCAGCATCGAGATGGGGCACTCCTACGAGCAGTACTTC. It yields the protein CASIEMGHSYEQYF.

This clonotype was recorded a few times. This chain links TRBV4-1 with TRBJ2-7, with 10 bases aligning to TRBD1. After removal of 0 bases from V and 1 base from J, the junction contained 9 bases not matched to a gene. The CDR3 is made up of 18 amino acids. Germline V gives CDR1 MGHRA, CDR2 YSYEKL. CDR3 bases: TGCGCCAGCAGCCAAGATCGGGGGACAGGGGTCACTTCCTACGAGCAGTACTTC. Protein: CASSQDRGTGVTSYEQYF.

Ten or more counts support this clonotype. The chain is built from TRBV12-3 or TRBV12-4 and TRBJ1-3; 8 bases map to TRBD1. The CDR3 sequence is 15 residues long. V trimming: 5 bases; J trimming: 5 bases; junction bases outside the gene matches: 8. DNA of the CDR3: TGTGCCAGCAGTACCCGGACAGGGATGAGAAACACCATATATTTT. Translating gives CASSTRTGMRNTIYF.

This clonotype occurred many times. This chain connects TRBV25-1 to TRBJ2-7; 12 bases match TRBD2. CDR3 length: 12 amino acids. Unmatched junction bases numbered 1, after V lost 4 bases and J lost 9 bases. Germline CDR1 MGHDK, CDR2 SYGVNS. The CDR3 sequence is CASSVTSGRQYF. CDR3 coding DNA: TGTGCCAGCAGTGTGACTAGCGGGAGGCAGTACTTC.

With regard to this clonotype: One junction end does not reproduce the germline sequence, and a read error may be involved. This sequence joins TRBV6-5 and TRBJ1-3, with 7 bases lining up with TRBD1. The germline gives CDR1 MNHEY, CDR2 SVGAGI. This CDR3 contains 17 residues. The CDR3 sequence: CASSERTGRSSGNTLYF. CDR3 bases: TGTGCCAGCAGTGAAAGGACAGGACGGAGCTCTGGAAACACCTTATATTTT.

The rearrangement joins TRBV29-1 to TRBJ2-7; TRBD2 matches at 13 bases. CDR1 and CDR2 (germline): SQVTM, ANQGSEA. There are 16 residues in the CDR3. Germline trimming cut 3 bases from V and 0 bases from J; bases unmatched to any gene: 5. The CDR3 reads CSVDGTSGNSSYEQYF. The CDR3 DNA reads TGCAGCGTTGACGGGACTAGCGGGAACTCCTCCTACGAGCAGTACTTC.

The CDR3 sequence is CSARTRTGTGISGANVLTF. The DNA of the CDR3 is TGCAGTGCTAGAACCCGGACCGGGACAGGGATCTCTGGGGCCAACGTCCTGACTTTC. This chain connects TRBV20-1 to TRBJ2-6; TRBD1 agrees at 9 bases. The V gene end was trimmed by 2 bases and the J gene end by 0 bases; junction bases not matched to a gene: 11. The CDR3 is 19 residues long. CDR1 DFQATT and CDR2 SNEGSKA come from the germline V gene (reference sequence).

Ten or more counts support this clonotype. The chain recombines TRBV7-2 with TRBJ1-6; D not resolved. The CDR3 spans 15 residues. Trimming stripped 2 bases from V and 4 bases from J, with 9 bases between. Germline V gene sequence: CDR1 SGHTA, CDR2 FQGNSA. The CDR3 here is CASSLQGSYNSPLHF. The CDR3 DNA reads TGTGCCAGCAGCTTACAAGGATCTTATAATTCACCCCTCCACTTT.

This sequence joins TRBV24-1 and TRBJ1-1, with D maybe TRBD1 (5 bases). Germline CDR1 is KGHDR and CDR2 is SFDVKD. V lost 9 bases, J lost 6 bases, and 10 bases lay in between. The CDR3 spans 11 residues. The CDR3: CATRAGPEAFF. DNA of the CDR3: TGTGCCACCCGGGCGGGGCCTGAAGCTTTCTTT.

This clonotype was seen repeatedly, ten times or more. The chain combines TRBV12-3 or TRBV12-4 with TRBJ1-4; the D gene is possibly TRBD1 (5 bases). The ends were cut back, 6 bases at V and 5 bases at J, with 13 bases in the middle. The CDR3 covers 14 residues. CDR3 bases: TGTGCCAGCAGGGGGGACCAGATAAATGAAAAACTGTTTTTT. Protein sequence: CASRGDQINEKLFF.

This chain joins TRBV7-8 and TRBJ2-5; 14 bases are shared with TRBD2. J gave up 5 bases and V 4 bases, and 6 bases lay outside the gene matches. Germline V CDR1 and CDR2: SGHVS, FQNEAQ. The CDR3 extends over 16 amino acids. This CDR3 is CASSYGGLAGVETQYF. The CDR3 DNA reads TGTGCCAGCAGCTATGGGGGACTAGCGGGAGTTGAGACCCAGTACTTC.